Each of the 27 T cell receptor beta chains below was sequenced from the same sample in a study of cytomegalovirus exposure and HLA in healthy donors. In the PCR, 60 Vbeta and 13 Jbeta primers were used. Clones were sequenced by immunoSEQ multiplex PCR, and TCRdb holds only the in-frame ones, with some missing. This listing includes approximately 38,000 clones. The specimen sequenced was PBMCs. These receptor sequences come from a man younger than 45 in good health and CMV-seronegative.

The rearrangement uses TRBV15 and TRBJ1-5; TRBD1 matches 8 bases. This CDR3 spans 17 amino acids. The V and J ends lost 1 base and 2 bases, in that order; junction bases with no gene match: 7. Looked up from germline, CDR1 is LNHNV and CDR2 is YYDKDF (reference sequence). The CDR3: CATSRGTGIRGNQPQHF. The CDR3 nucleotides are TGTGCCACCAGCAGAGGGACAGGGATACGTGGCAATCAGCCCCAGCATTTT.

The chain has TRBV9 and TRBJ2-7; TRBD2 aligns across 10 bases. Per the germline V gene, CDR1 is SGDLS and CDR2 is YYNGEE. V trimming: 4 bases; J trimming: 2 bases; junction bases outside the gene matches: 3. The CDR3 covers 14 residues. CDR3 nucleotide sequence: TGTGCCAGCAGCCCAGGACTAGCGGCCTACGAGCAGTACTTC. Translated: CASSPGLAAYEQYF.

The chain combines TRBV11-3 with TRBJ1-2; 10 bases match TRBD1. Germline CDR1 and CDR2: SGHNT and YENEEA. V lost 0 bases, J lost 7 bases, and 8 bases stayed unmatched. The CDR3 spans 16 residues. CDR3 region: CASSLDPGQGVSGYTF. CDR3 DNA: TGTGCCAGCAGCTTAGATCCCGGACAGGGGGTGAGTGGCTACACCTTC.

The chain uses TRBV6-5 and TRBJ2-7; the match to TRBD2 covers 8 bases. The germline V gene has CDR1 MNHEY and CDR2 SVGAGI. The CDR3 contains 14 residues. The V segment lost 6 bases and the J segment 2 bases; nucleotides outside the gene matches: 6. The CDR3 nucleotides read TGTGCCAGCAGCCCAACTAGCGGACCCTACGAGCAGTACTTC. Amino acids: CASSPTSGPYEQYF.

The V call is TRBV4-1, the J call TRBJ2-7, with TRBD2 as a possible D gene (6 bases). This CDR3 contains 15 residues. V was cut by 2 bases and J by 2 bases, with 13 bases left in between. Looked up from germline, CDR1 is MGHRA and CDR2 is YSYEKL. CDR3 amino acids: CASSQPGLTPYEQYF. As DNA, the CDR3 is TGCGCCAGCAGCCAACCGGGACTTACCCCCTACGAGCAGTACTTC.

This rearrangement joins TRBV4-3 to TRBJ1-2; D is perhaps TRBD1 (5 bases). In germline, CDR1 is LGHNA, CDR2 YSLEER. V dropped 6 bases and J dropped 3 bases, with 14 bases sitting between them. The CDR3 spans 14 residues. In DNA form, the CDR3 reads TGCGCCAGCAGTCACGGGAGGGACCACTATGGCTACACCTTC. Encoded protein: CASSHGRDHYGYTF.

The chain uses TRBV7-6 and TRBJ2-7, with TRBD2 matching 12 bases. Germline CDR1 SGHVS, CDR2 FNYEAQ. J lost 5 bases, V lost 5 bases, and 7 bases had no gene match. The CDR3 has 15 amino acids. CDR3 in amino acids: CASSPRLAGDHEQYF. Here the CDR3 DNA reads TGTGCCAGCAGCCCACGACTAGCGGGAGACCACGAGCAGTACTTC.

The chain couples TRBV6-4 to TRBJ1-4; D is unclear. The CDR3 totals 14 residues. V was shortened by 2 bases and J by 8 bases, with 12 bases between the two germline ends. Germline V CDR1 and CDR2: MRHNA, SNTAGT. CDR3 bases: TGTGCCAGCAGTGACCGATGGGGAGGCGAAAAACTGTTTTTT. This codes for CASSDRWGGEKLFF.

The J gene is TRBJ2-7, the V gene TRBV11-2; 10 positions agree with TRBD2. The CDR3 contains 14 residues. Germline V CDR1 and CDR2: SGHAT, FQNNGV. V lost 1 base, J lost 7 bases, and 4 bases stayed unmatched. The CDR3 spells CASSLGAGGWEQYF. The CDR3 DNA reads as TGTGCCAGCAGCTTAGGAGCGGGAGGGTGGGAGCAGTACTTC.

The gene calls are TRBV5-1 and TRBJ2-1; 15 positions match TRBD2. From germline, CDR1 is SGHRS and CDR2 YFSETQ. J gave up 7 bases and V 3 bases, and 2 bases lay outside the gene matches. The CDR3 loop spans 15 amino acids. DNA for the CDR3: TGCGCCAGCAGCTCCGGGACTAGCGGGAGGAATGAGCAGTTCTTC. As protein: CASSSGTSGRNEQFF.

The rearrangement links TRBV6-1 to TRBJ1-5; possible D gene TRBD1, 5 bases. CDR1 is MNHNS, CDR2 SASEGT, per germline. The CDR3 length is 14 residues. The V and J ends lost 2 bases and 5 bases respectively, with 10 bases between them. The CDR3 loop is CASSEQGMDQPQHF. The CDR3 nucleotides read TGTGCCAGCAGTGAACAGGGAATGGATCAGCCCCAGCATTTT.

This chain connects TRBV18 to TRBJ2-7, with TRBD2 identical over 8 bases. The germline gives CDR1 KGHSH, CDR2 LQKENI. V trimming: 4 bases; J trimming: 3 bases; junction bases outside the gene matches: 2. This CDR3 has 13 residues. CDR3 bases: TGTGCCAGCTCACGGGGACTAGTCTACGAGCAGTACTTC. The encoded protein is CASSRGLVYEQYF. Filled out from reference TRBV18 and TRBJ2-7, the complete variable domain reads NAGVMQNPRHLVRRRGQEARLRCSPMKGHSHVYWYRQLPEEGLKFMVYLQKENIIDESGMPKERFSAEFPKEGPSILRIQQVVRGDSAAYFCASSRGLVYEQYFGPGTRLTVT.

CDR3 coding DNA: TGTGCCAGCAGACCGACAGGCCCAATCCTCCACTTT. The encoded protein is CASRPTGPILHF. The chain combines TRBV14 with TRBJ1-6; tentative D call: TRBD1 (6 bases). Germline CDR1 and CDR2: SGHDN and FVKESK. The V gene lost 6 bases and the J gene lost 15 bases, with 15 bases spanning the gap. The CDR3 consists of 12 residues.

The chain joins TRBV6-5 to TRBJ2-5, with 7 bases lining up with TRBD1. Germline-derived CDR1 and CDR2 are MNHEY and SVGAGI. The CDR3 loop spans 15 amino acids. V gave up 6 bases and J gave up 5 bases; unmatched junction bases: 12. The CDR3 is CASSLVRGKGETQYF. CDR3 nucleotides: TGTGCCAGCAGCCTCGTCAGGGGGAAAGGGGAGACCCAGTACTTC.

CDR3 in amino acids: CASSQDQGGGGRPQHF. CDR3 nucleotide sequence: TGTGCCAGCAGCCAAGATCAGGGGGGTGGAGGTCGGCCCCAGCATTTT. The rearrangement uses TRBV4-2 and TRBJ1-5, with 7 positions matching TRBD1. The CDR3 is made up of 16 amino acids. Trimming cost V 0 bases and J 9 bases; bases outside gene matches: 11. Per germline, CDR1 LGHNA and CDR2 YNFKEQ.

The chain carries TRBV7-9 and TRBJ1-6; 11 positions match TRBD1. The CDR3 has 16 amino acids. CDR1 is SEHNR, CDR2 FQNEAQ, per germline (reference sequence). J was trimmed by 8 bases and V by 4 bases; bases with no gene match: 7. CDR3 amino acids: CASSSGRTGGHSPLHF. CDR3 DNA: TGTGCCAGCAGCTCCGGACGGACAGGGGGCCATTCACCCCTCCACTTT.

The V and J genes are TRBV6-5 and TRBJ1-2; D is ambiguous. The CDR3 length is 15 residues. V was pared by 0 bases and J by 4 bases, with 12 bases between. The germline gives CDR1 MNHEY, CDR2 SVGAGI. The CDR3 DNA follows: TGTGCCAGCAGTTACTCGCCGAAACTGATCTATGGCTACACCTTC. It is translated as CASSYSPKLIYGYTF.

This chain connects TRBV19 to TRBJ2-5; 13 bases are shared with TRBD2. J gave up 3 bases and V 5 bases, and 6 bases lay outside the gene matches. CDR3 length equals 16 residues. Per germline, CDR1 LNHDA and CDR2 SQIVND (reference sequence). This chain's CDR3 is CASSFSGTSGEETQYF. In DNA form, the CDR3 reads TGTGCCAGTAGTTTCTCCGGGACTAGCGGGGAAGAGACCCAGTACTTC.

The chain couples TRBV6-5 to TRBJ2-7, with 8 bases matching TRBD1. Germline trimming cut 5 bases from V and 0 bases from J; bases unmatched to any gene: 3. Germline V gene sequence: CDR1 MNHEY, CDR2 SVGAGI. The CDR3 runs 14 residues. The CDR3: CASSRTGISYEQYF. The CDR3 nucleotides read TGTGCCAGCAGTCGGACAGGGATCTCCTACGAGCAGTACTTC.

The chain carries TRBV6-5 and TRBJ1-2, with TRBD1 matching 10 bases. This CDR3 contains 16 residues. V lost 0 bases to trimming and J lost 2 bases; unmatched junction nucleotides: 3. Germline V gene sequence: CDR1 MNHEY, CDR2 SVGAGI. The DNA of the CDR3 is TGTGCCAGCAGTTACTCAAGGACAGGGGGGAACTATGGCTACACCTTC. Its translation: CASSYSRTGGNYGYTF.

The rearrangement joins TRBV27 to TRBJ1-2; 11 bases line up with TRBD1. V dropped 5 bases and J dropped 10; count of bases not matched to a gene: 9. CDR3 length: 14 amino acids. Germline-derived CDR1 and CDR2 are MNHEY and SMNVEV (reference sequence). In DNA form, the CDR3 reads TGTGCCAGCAGTCCGGACAGGGGGCGCCTCGCCTACACCTTC. As protein: CASSPDRGRLAYTF.

The chain links TRBV13 to TRBJ2-2; D is uncertain. The V and J ends lost 5 bases and 0 bases respectively, with 7 bases between them. The CDR3 loop spans 14 amino acids. Germline V lookup: CDR1 PRHDT, CDR2 FYEKMQ (reference sequence). The CDR3 loop reads CASSADTNTGELFF. DNA for the CDR3: TGTGCCAGCAGCGCTGACACGAACACCGGGGAGCTGTTTTTT.

This chain connects TRBV29-1 to TRBJ2-1; 7 bases are shared with TRBD2. CDR3 length: 14 residues. The trim removed 6 bases at V and 5 bases at J, leaving 10 bases unmatched. The germline gives CDR1 SQVTM, CDR2 ANQGSEA. In nucleotides, the CDR3 is TGCAGCGTAGCTACTAGCGACCACCACAATGAGCAGTTCTTC. Its protein product is CSVATSDHHNEQFF.

This chain links TRBV5-4 with TRBJ2-1; 8 bases are a match to TRBD2. CDR1 is SGHNT and CDR2 is YYREEE in the germline V gene (reference sequence). The CDR3 has 14 amino acids. The J segment lost 6 bases and the V segment lost 3 bases, leaving 5 bases of the junction unmatched. The CDR3 loop is CASSSERESNEQFF. CDR3 coding DNA: TGTGCCAGCAGCTCGGAGCGGGAGTCCAATGAGCAGTTCTTC.

J is TRBJ2-1 and V is TRBV2; 12 nucleotides match TRBD2. In germline, CDR1 is SNHLY, CDR2 FYNNEI. The CDR3 spans 15 residues. Losses at the gene ends were 7 bases for V and 9 bases for J; bases not matched to a gene: 10. The CDR3 is CASKQRTSGMAEQFF. CDR3 bases: TGTGCCAGCAAACAAAGGACTAGCGGGATGGCTGAGCAGTTCTTC.

CDR3 in amino acids: CASSLSDRPLQYF. As DNA, the CDR3 is TGTGCCAGCAGCTTAAGCGACAGGCCGCTCCAGTACTTC. The V gene is TRBV7-9, the J gene TRBJ2-4; perhaps TRBD1 as D (6 bases). CDR1 and CDR2 (germline): SEHNR, FQNEAQ (reference sequence). This CDR3 spans 13 amino acids. Deletions cut 2 bases from V and 13 bases from J, with 15 bases between.

The chain carries TRBV6-1 and TRBJ1-6; tentative D call: TRBD1 (5 bases). Per the germline V gene, CDR1 is MNHNS and CDR2 is SASEGT. The CDR3 extends over 17 amino acids. V was shortened by 4 bases and J by 0 bases, with 13 bases between the two germline ends. DNA of the CDR3: TGTGCCAGCAGTGTCACAGGTCGGAGCTCCTATAATTCACCCCTCCACTTT. It yields the protein CASSVTGRSSYNSPLHF.